One sample yielded the 30 T cell receptor beta chains listed below, sequenced in a study of T cell responses to AZD1222 COVID-19 vaccine. The method was immunoSEQ multiplex PCR; TCRdb's version includes in-frame clones alone and lacks a portion of them. The repertoire holds 110,000 or so clones, with approximately 89% as singletons. This material consisted of peripheral blood, taken on day 0 of AZD1222 vaccination. Receptors originate from an adult in good health.

The chain carries TRBV5-1 and TRBJ2-5, with D perhaps matching TRBD1 (5 bases). V was pared by 4 bases and J by 1 base, with 17 bases between. The CDR3 has 16 amino acids. Germline V gives CDR1 SGHRS, CDR2 YFSETQ. Written as DNA, the CDR3 is TGCGCCAGCAGCCTGCAGACAGCCTTAGTCCAAGAGACCCAGTACTTC. Its protein is CASSLQTALVQETQYF.

The CDR3 is CASSLAPAGGDNEQFF. CDR3 nucleotides: TGTGCCAGCAGCTTAGCGCCAGCGGGGGGAGACAATGAGCAGTTCTTC. The gene calls are TRBV7-6 and TRBJ2-1; 9 bases align to TRBD2. The CDR3 runs 16 residues. V lost 0 bases and J lost 5; bases outside the gene matches: 5. CDR1 and CDR2 from the germline V gene are SGHVS and FNYEAQ.

The chain carries TRBV9 and TRBJ1-3; D possibly corresponds to TRBD1 (6 bases). This CDR3 comprises 15 residues. V lost 3 bases and J 0 bases, leaving 10 bases between the germline ends. CDR1 and CDR2 from the germline V gene are SGDLS and YYNGEE. The CDR3 region is CASSAGDHSGNTIYF. The CDR3 DNA reads as TGTGCCAGCAGCGCAGGGGATCACTCTGGAAACACCATATATTTT.

The CDR3 bases are TGTGCCAGCAGTGACTCTCAAGGACAGGGGGTGATGAACACTGAAGCTTTCTTT. Encoded protein: CASSDSQGQGVMNTEAFF. This chain joins TRBV6-4 and TRBJ1-1; 10 nucleotides align to TRBD1. Unmatched junction bases numbered 7, after V lost 0 bases and J lost 0 bases. Germline CDR1 reads MRHNA; CDR2 reads SNTAGT. CDR3 length equals 18 residues.

The V gene is TRBV19, the J gene TRBJ1-2; the D is unclear. This CDR3 contains 13 residues. Trimming removed 5 bases from V and 3 bases from J, with 10 bases in between. The V gene's germline CDR1 is LNHDA and CDR2 SQIVND (reference sequence). The CDR3 loop reads CASSLRADYGYTF. CDR3 DNA sequence: TGTGCCAGTAGTTTGAGGGCTGACTATGGCTACACCTTC.

The V call is TRBV12-3 or TRBV12-4, the J call TRBJ2-3; D gene uncertain. CDR3 length: 12 amino acids. V was shortened by 2 bases and J by 3 bases, with 3 bases between the two germline ends. The CDR3 bases are TGTGCCAGCAGTTTATTTACAGATACGCAGTATTTT. Translation gives CASSLFTDTQYF.

The chain has TRBV14 and TRBJ1-1; no clear D. Germline CDR1 SGHDN, CDR2 FVKESK. Between the trimmed V and J ends, which lost 0 bases and 0 bases, there was a span of 8 bases. This CDR3 is 15 amino acids long. The CDR3 coding sequence is TGTGCCAGCAGCCAAGATATCGGGATGAACACTGAAGCTTTCTTT. Translated: CASSQDIGMNTEAFF.

This rearrangement joins TRBV4-3 to TRBJ1-2; a weak D match, TRBD1 (5 bases). Per the germline V gene, CDR1 is LGHNA and CDR2 is YSLEER. The CDR3 is 16 amino acids. The V end lost 3 bases, the J end lost 4 bases, and 18 bases lay between the germline ends. CDR3 nucleotide sequence: TGCGCCAGCAGCCACCCCCCGGGGGAGGGCGGCTATGGCTACACCTTC. Translated, it gives CASSHPPGEGGYGYTF.

The chain employs TRBV7-6 and TRBJ1-3; 12 nucleotides match TRBD1. Germline trimming cut 1 base from V and 0 bases from J; bases unmatched to any gene: 4. The germline V gene has CDR1 SGHVS and CDR2 FNYEAQ. The CDR3 has 18 residues. CDR3 amino acids: CASSLVSGQGASGNTIYF. DNA of the CDR3: TGTGCCAGCAGCTTAGTCTCGGGACAGGGGGCCTCTGGAAACACCATATATTTT.

The genes are TRBV7-8 and TRBJ2-7; D unresolved. Trimming removed 7 bases from V and 0 bases from J, with 13 bases in between. In germline, CDR1 is SGHVS, CDR2 FQNEAQ. CDR3 length: 14 amino acids. The DNA of the CDR3 is TGTGCCAGCACGTTTTCGTTGAACTCCTACGAGCAGTACTTC. The encoded protein is CASTFSLNSYEQYF.

The V and J genes are TRBV11-1 and TRBJ1-1; D gene ambiguous. Germline V CDR1 and CDR2: SGHAT, FQDESV (reference sequence). The CDR3 has 13 residues. Trimming took off 2 bases at V and 3 bases at J, with 7 bases between the two ends. The CDR3 is CASSLRRDTEAFF. The CDR3 DNA follows: TGTGCCAGCAGCTTACGCAGAGACACTGAAGCTTTCTTT.

The chain employs TRBV19 and TRBJ1-3; the D gene is possibly TRBD1 (5 bases). The CDR3 loop spans 14 amino acids. Trimming removed 3 bases at V and 1 base at J, with 7 bases between. Germline CDR1 LNHDA, CDR2 SQIVND (reference sequence). CDR3 in DNA: TGTGCCAGTAGTATTGGGACTTCTGGAAACACCATATATTTT. Encoded protein: CASSIGTSGNTIYF.

The chain joins TRBV5-1 to TRBJ1-1; D is undetermined. Germline V CDR1 and CDR2: SGHRS, YFSETQ. V was clipped by 0 bases and J by 1 base, with 10 bases between them. The CDR3 covers 15 residues. The CDR3 is CASSLDAWRNTEAFF. The CDR3 DNA reads as TGCGCCAGCAGCTTGGATGCGTGGCGGAACACTGAAGCTTTCTTT.

The chain joins TRBV6-5 to TRBJ2-7; TRBD1 matches at 8 bases. This CDR3 is built from 16 residues. The germline V gene has CDR1 MNHEY and CDR2 SVGAGI. Germline trimming cut 0 bases from V and 0 bases from J; bases unmatched to any gene: 4. This chain's CDR3 is CASSYSGTGTSYEQYF. The CDR3, as DNA: TGTGCCAGCAGTTACTCCGGGACAGGAACCTCCTACGAGCAGTACTTC.

V gene TRBV27 combines with J gene TRBJ1-2, with D possibly being TRBD1 (6 bases). Germline V CDR1 and CDR2: MNHEY, SMNVEV (reference sequence). The CDR3 extends over 13 amino acids. The ends were cut back, 3 bases at V and 6 bases at J, with 11 bases in the middle. The CDR3 spells CASSFAGENGYTF. The CDR3 DNA is TGTGCCAGCAGTTTTGCAGGGGAAAATGGCTACACCTTC.

This rearrangement joins TRBV9 to TRBJ2-3; D is unresolved. The length of the CDR3 is 15 residues. With 0 bases removed from V and 1 base from J, the gap between germline ends came to 9 bases. Germline CDR1 and CDR2: SGDLS and YYNGEE. CDR3: CASSVVGAGTDTQYF. For the CDR3, the DNA is TGTGCCAGCAGCGTAGTGGGCGCGGGCACAGATACGCAGTATTTT.

The chain is built from TRBV19 and TRBJ1-1; no clear D. V gave up 3 bases and J gave up 6 bases, with 14 bases separating them. The CDR3 loop spans 14 amino acids. Germline V gene sequence: CDR1 LNHDA, CDR2 SQIVND (reference sequence). This CDR3 reads CASSIKGVGPEAFF. CDR3 in DNA: TGTGCCAGTAGTATCAAGGGTGTGGGCCCTGAAGCTTTCTTT.

The chain couples TRBV28 to TRBJ1-5, with a weak D call TRBD1 (6 bases). Trimming cost V 1 base and J 3 bases, with 19 bases left between them. Germline CDR1 is MDHEN and CDR2 is SYDVKM. This CDR3 has 18 amino acids. The CDR3 here is CASSLYLTGGGNNQPQHF. CDR3 in DNA: TGTGCCAGCAGTTTATACCTAACGGGAGGGGGAAACAATCAGCCCCAGCATTTT.

For the CDR3, the DNA is TGTGCCAGCAGTCCCACACACTCTGGGGCCAACGTCCTGACTTTC. The encoded protein is CASSPTHSGANVLTF. The V and J genes are TRBV6-2 or TRBV6-3 and TRBJ2-6; D is unresolved. There are 15 residues in the CDR3. CDR1 and CDR2 (germline): MNHEY, SVGEGT. The germline V and J ends were trimmed by 5 bases and 0 bases, with 8 bases remaining between them.

The chain carries TRBV5-4 and TRBJ1-2; 12 bases agree with TRBD1. Germline lookup yields CDR1 SGHNT and CDR2 YYREEE (reference sequence). The CDR3 has 18 residues. J gave up 0 bases and V 4 bases, and 10 bases lay outside the gene matches. CDR3 coding DNA: TGTGCCAGCAGCAACCGGGACAGGGGGCGGGAAGCTAACTATGGCTACACCTTC. This encodes CASSNRDRGREANYGYTF.

This clone was recorded a few times. The chain carries TRBV7-6 and TRBJ1-1; D gene ambiguous. The CDR3 contains 12 residues. The germline V gene encodes CDR1 SGHVS and CDR2 FNYEAQ. V was shortened by 5 bases and J by 1 base, with 5 bases between the two germline ends. The CDR3 loop reads CASSRRNTEAFF. CDR3 bases: TGTGCCAGCAGCCGACGGAACACTGAAGCTTTCTTT. Based on the CDR3 plus reference TRBV7-6 and TRBJ1-1, the full variable domain is GAGVSQSPRYKVTKRGQDVALRCDPISGHVSLYWYRQALGQGPEFLTYFNYEAQQDKSGLPNDRFSAERPEGSISTLTIQRTEQRDSAMYRCASSRRNTEAFFGQGTRLTVV.

V and J are TRBV7-2 and TRBJ1-1; D is uncertain. Germline lookup yields CDR1 SGHTA and CDR2 FQGNSA. The CDR3 extends over 12 amino acids. V dropped 2 bases and J dropped 7 bases, with 8 bases sitting between them. The DNA of the CDR3 is TGTGCCAGCAGCTTACCGACAATTGAAGCTTTCTTT. Translating it yields CASSLPTIEAFF.

V usage is TRBV6-2 or TRBV6-3 and J usage is TRBJ1-2; D gene ambiguous. The CDR3 sequence is 15 residues long. V lost 0 bases and J lost 4, with 12 bases in between. Germline loops: CDR1 MNHEY, CDR2 SVGEGT. The CDR3 DNA is TGTGCCAGCAGTTACTCGAATGTCGGGAGCTATGGCTACACCTTC. Protein: CASSYSNVGSYGYTF.

This clone came up a few times. The chain carries TRBV6-6 and TRBJ2-7; D unclear. This CDR3 region has 16 residues. CDR1 and CDR2 from the germline V gene are MNHNY and SVGAGI (reference sequence). Trimming pared 5 bases from V and 3 bases from J, leaving 20 bases between. CDR3 loop: CASSHATSGTHYEQYF. CDR3 in DNA: TGTGCCAGCAGTCACGCTACATCGGGTACCCACTACGAGCAGTACTTC.

The V call is TRBV5-1, the J call TRBJ1-4, with a weak D call TRBD1 (5 bases). V was trimmed by 0 bases and J by 6 bases, leaving 12 bases between them. The CDR3 contains 15 residues. Germline-derived CDR1 and CDR2 are SGHRS and YFSETQ. The CDR3 loop reads CASSLEGFTHEKLFF. The CDR3, as DNA: TGCGCCAGCAGCTTGGAGGGGTTCACTCATGAAAAACTGTTTTTT.

This chain uses TRBV21-1 with TRBJ2-1; the D call in the table, TRBD2, was not verified against the DNA. TRBV21-1 is given as a pseudogene. CDR3 length: 20 amino acids. The CDR3 DNA is TGTGCCAGCAGCAAAGAGAAGAAGCGGGGGGGAGATTACTCCTACAATGAGCAGTTCTTC. Amino acid sequence: CASSKEKKRGGDYSYNEQFF.

The rearrangement joins TRBV19 to TRBJ2-7, with 9 bases identical to TRBD2. Germline CDR1 and CDR2: LNHDA and SQIVND (reference sequence). The CDR3 contains 13 residues. With 6 bases clipped from V and 2 bases from J, the junction kept 2 bases outside the gene matches. CDR3 DNA: TGTGCCAGTAGCCGCGGGGGGGCCTACGAGCAGTACTTC. Translating gives CASSRGGAYEQYF.

This chain uses TRBV6-2 or TRBV6-3 with TRBJ2-7; perhaps TRBD2 as D (5 bases). The germline V gene has CDR1 MNHEY and CDR2 SVGEGT. CDR3 size: 14 residues. Trimming pared 2 bases from V and 5 bases from J, leaving 13 bases between. CDR3: CASSYPPAGHEQYF. In DNA, the CDR3 is TGTGCCAGCAGTTACCCCCCGGCGGGTCACGAGCAGTACTTC.

This sequence joins TRBV6-2 or TRBV6-3 and TRBJ2-7; D call uncertain. CDR1 and CDR2 (germline): MNHEY, SVGEGT. V lost 2 bases and J lost 7, with 6 bases in between. The CDR3 runs 11 residues. The CDR3 is CASSYLREQYF. The CDR3 bases are TGTGCCAGCAGTTACCTTCGGGAGCAGTACTTC.

The chain recombines TRBV28 with TRBJ1-2; 8 bases align to TRBD1. Germline-derived CDR1 and CDR2 are MDHEN and SYDVKM. CDR3 size: 15 residues. With 3 bases clipped from V and 4 bases from J, the junction kept 7 bases outside the gene matches. DNA for the CDR3: TGTGCCAGCAGTTTCTCGACAGGGGCGACCTATGGCTACACCTTC. Its translation: CASSFSTGATYGYTF.